This T cell receptor (beta chain) comes out of a study of blood T cell repertoires in COVID-19. Turning to the study itself: Material from acute and convalescent COVID-19 was sourced from the United States, Italy and Spain. Sample material is recorded as cDNA or gDNA derived from T cells, B-cell-depleted T cells, or PBMCs.

In germline, CDR1 is SGHDT, CDR2 YYEEEE. Trimming took 1 base from V and 4 from J, leaving 21 bases between them. This CDR3 is 19 amino acids long. How the authors handled the data: Amplifying reference gene primers gave estimates of nucleated cell counts. Clones were sequenced by immunoSEQ multiplex PCR, and TCRdb holds only the in-frame ones, with some missing. The DNA was the basis for D and trimming; V, J and clone size are from that table. The repertoire consists of 100,000 to 150,000 clones, with roughly 72% occurring once and the leading ten covering over 4.5%. Input material: peripheral blood. This clonotype originated in a man aged 55 to 70 with acute or convalescent COVID-19. The gene calls are TRBV5-6 and TRBJ2-6; perhaps TRBD1 as D (7 bases). The CDR3 region is CASSLKYGGGLSGANVLTF. The CDR3 DNA follows: TGTGCCAGCAGCTTGAAGTACGGAGGGGGCCTCTCCGGGGCCAACGTCCTGACTTTC.